This T cell receptor (beta chain) derives from a study of blood T cell repertoires in COVID-19. About the research overall: COVID-19 samples from acute and convalescent phases originated in the United States, Italy and Spain. In each case, the material was cDNA or gDNA derived from T cells, B-cell-depleted T cells, or PBMCs.

Per the germline V gene, CDR1 is SGHRS and CDR2 is YFSETQ. The V gene end was trimmed by 7 bases and the J gene end by 4 bases; junction bases not matched to a gene: 5. The CDR3 has 14 amino acids. Original data processing: Counts of nucleated cells, estimated from reference gene primer amplification, were obtained. TCRdb's copy holds only in-frame clones and misses some; the assay was immunoSEQ multiplex PCR. V, J and clone size were drawn from that table, and D and trimming were deduced from the DNA. Of nearly 95,000 clones listed, around 87% are singletons. J is TRBJ2-5 and V is TRBV5-1, with 12 nucleotides matching TRBD2. The sequenced sample was peripheral blood. The sequence derives from a woman older than 75 with acute or convalescent COVID-19. The CDR3 is CASGLAGLIETQYF. The CDR3 nucleotides are TGCGCCAGCGGACTAGCGGGACTCATAGAGACCCAGTACTTC. The whole variable domain, remainder taken from reference TRBV5-1 and TRBJ2-5, is KAGVTQTPRYLIKTRGQQVTLSCSPISGHRSVSWYQQTPGQGLQFLFEYFSETQRNKGNFPGRFSGRQFSNSRSEMNVSTLELGDSALYLCASGLAGLIETQYFGPGTRLLVL.